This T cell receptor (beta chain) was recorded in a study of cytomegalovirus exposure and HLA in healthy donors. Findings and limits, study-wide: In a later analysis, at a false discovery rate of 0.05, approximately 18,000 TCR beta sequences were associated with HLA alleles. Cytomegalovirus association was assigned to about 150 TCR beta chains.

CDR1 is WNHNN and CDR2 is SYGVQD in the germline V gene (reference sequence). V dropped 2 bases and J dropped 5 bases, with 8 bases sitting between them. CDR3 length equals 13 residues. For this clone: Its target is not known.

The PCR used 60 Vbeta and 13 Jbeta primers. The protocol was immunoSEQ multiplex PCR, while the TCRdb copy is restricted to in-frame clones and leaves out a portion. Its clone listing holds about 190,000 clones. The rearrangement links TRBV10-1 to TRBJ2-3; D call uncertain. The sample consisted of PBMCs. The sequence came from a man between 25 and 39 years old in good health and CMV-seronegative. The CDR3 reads CASSENSLDTQYF. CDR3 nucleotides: TGCGCCAGCAGTGAGAACTCCTTAGATACGCAGTATTTT.